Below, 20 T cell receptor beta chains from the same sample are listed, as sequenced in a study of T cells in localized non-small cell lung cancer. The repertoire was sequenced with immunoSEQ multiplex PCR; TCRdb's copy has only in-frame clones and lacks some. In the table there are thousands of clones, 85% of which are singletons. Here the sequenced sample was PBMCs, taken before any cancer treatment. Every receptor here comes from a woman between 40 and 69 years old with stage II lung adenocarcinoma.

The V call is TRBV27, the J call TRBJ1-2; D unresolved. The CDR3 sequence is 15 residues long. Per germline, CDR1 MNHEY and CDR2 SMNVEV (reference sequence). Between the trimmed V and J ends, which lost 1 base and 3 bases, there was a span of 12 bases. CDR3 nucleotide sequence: TGTGCCAGCAGTTTATTGGGCATCTCCGACTATGGCTACACCTTC. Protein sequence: CASSLLGISDYGYTF.

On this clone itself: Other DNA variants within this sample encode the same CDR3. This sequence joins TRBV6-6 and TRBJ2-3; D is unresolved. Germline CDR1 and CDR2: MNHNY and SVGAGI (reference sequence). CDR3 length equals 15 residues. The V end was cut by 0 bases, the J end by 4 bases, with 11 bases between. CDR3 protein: CASSYSSLVPDTQYF. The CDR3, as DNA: TGTGCCAGCAGTTACTCCAGTTTAGTCCCAGATACGCAGTATTTT.

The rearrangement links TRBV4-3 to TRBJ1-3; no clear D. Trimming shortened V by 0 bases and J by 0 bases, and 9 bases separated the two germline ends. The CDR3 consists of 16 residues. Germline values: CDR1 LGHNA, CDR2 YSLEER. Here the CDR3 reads CASSQDGPSSGNTIYF. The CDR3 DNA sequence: TGCGCCAGCAGCCAAGATGGGCCGAGCTCTGGAAACACCATATATTTT.

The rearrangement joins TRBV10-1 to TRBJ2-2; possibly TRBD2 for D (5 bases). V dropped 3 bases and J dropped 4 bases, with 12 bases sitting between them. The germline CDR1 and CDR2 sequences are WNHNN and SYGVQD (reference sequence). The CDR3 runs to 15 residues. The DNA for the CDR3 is TGCGCCAGCAGTGAAGGAGGATTGGTCACCGGGGAGCTGTTTTTT. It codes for CASSEGGLVTGELFF.

The CDR3 protein is CASSRVGAYEQYF. CDR3 DNA: TGTGCCAGCAGCCGCGTAGGGGCCTACGAGCAGTACTTC. The chain has TRBV4-2 and TRBJ2-7; D possibly corresponds to TRBD1 (5 bases). Germline-derived CDR1 and CDR2 are LGHNA and YNFKEQ. V lost 4 bases and J lost 2, with 9 bases in between. This CDR3 comprises 13 residues.

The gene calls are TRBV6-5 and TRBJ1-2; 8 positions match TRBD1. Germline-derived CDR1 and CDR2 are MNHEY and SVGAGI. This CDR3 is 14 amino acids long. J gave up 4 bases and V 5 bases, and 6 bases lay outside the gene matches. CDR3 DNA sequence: TGTGCCAGCAGTACATCCACAGGGGGCTATGGCTACACCTTC. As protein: CASSTSTGGYGYTF.

CDR3 region: CASSRQGPNTGELFF. DNA for the CDR3: TGTGCCAGCAGTCGACAGGGACCGAACACCGGGGAGCTGTTTTTT. The V call is TRBV2, the J call TRBJ2-2, with 7 bases lining up with TRBD1. Germline V gene sequence: CDR1 SNHLY, CDR2 FYNNEI. The CDR3 contains 15 residues. Trimming at V came to 5 bases and at J to 0 bases, leaving 3 bases not matched to a gene.

The CDR3 protein is CASRGTGNQPQHF. CDR3 sequence (DNA): TGTGCCAGCAGGGGGACAGGGAATCAGCCCCAGCATTTT. The chain is built from TRBV6-5 and TRBJ1-5, with TRBD1 identical over 9 bases. This CDR3 has 13 amino acids. V trimming: 6 bases; J trimming: 4 bases; junction bases outside the gene matches: 1. The germline CDR1 and CDR2 sequences are MNHEY and SVGAGI.

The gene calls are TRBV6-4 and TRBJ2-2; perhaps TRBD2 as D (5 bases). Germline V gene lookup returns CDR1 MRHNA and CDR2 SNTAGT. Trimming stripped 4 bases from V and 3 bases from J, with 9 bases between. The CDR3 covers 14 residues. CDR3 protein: CASSVGGDTGELFF. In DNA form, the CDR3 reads TGTGCCAGCAGTGTAGGAGGTGACACCGGGGAGCTGTTTTTT.

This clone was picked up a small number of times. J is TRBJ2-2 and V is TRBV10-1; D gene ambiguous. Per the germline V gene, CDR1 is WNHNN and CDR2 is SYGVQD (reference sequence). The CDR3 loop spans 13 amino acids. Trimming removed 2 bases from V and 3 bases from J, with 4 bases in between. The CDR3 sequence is CASSERDTGELFF. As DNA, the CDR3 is TGCGCCAGCAGTGAGAGGGACACCGGGGAGCTGTTTTTT.

The CDR3 bases are TGTGCCAGCAGTTACAAAGGGAGATCTCCAAGGACCCAGTACTTC. Protein sequence: CASSYKGRSPRTQYF. V usage is TRBV6-5 and J usage is TRBJ2-5; a possible D gene is TRBD2 (5 bases). Germline CDR1 reads MNHEY; CDR2 reads SVGAGI. Between the trimmed V and J ends, which lost 2 bases and 7 bases, there was a span of 17 bases. The CDR3 consists of 15 residues.

The CDR3 nucleotides read TGTGCCAGCAGCCTCGACTCCCTAGAGACCCAGTACTTC. Its protein is CASSLDSLETQYF. J is TRBJ2-5 and V is TRBV7-6; D unresolved. The V end lost 5 bases, the J end lost 4 bases, and 11 bases lay between the germline ends. Germline CDR1 reads SGHVS; CDR2 reads FNYEAQ. This CDR3 spans 13 amino acids.

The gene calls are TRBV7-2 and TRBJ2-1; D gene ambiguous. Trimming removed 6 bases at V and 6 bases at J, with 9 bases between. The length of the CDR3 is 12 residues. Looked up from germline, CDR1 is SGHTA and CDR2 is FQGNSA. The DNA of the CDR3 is TGTGCCAGCAGGAACTTTCTCAATGAGCAGTTCTTC. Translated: CASRNFLNEQFF.

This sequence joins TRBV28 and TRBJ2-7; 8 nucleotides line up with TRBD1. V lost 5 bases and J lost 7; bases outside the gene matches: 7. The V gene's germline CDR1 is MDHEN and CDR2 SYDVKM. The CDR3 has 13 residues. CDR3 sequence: CASSPDHRGEQYF. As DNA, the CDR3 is TGTGCCAGCAGTCCAGACCACAGGGGGGAGCAGTACTTC.

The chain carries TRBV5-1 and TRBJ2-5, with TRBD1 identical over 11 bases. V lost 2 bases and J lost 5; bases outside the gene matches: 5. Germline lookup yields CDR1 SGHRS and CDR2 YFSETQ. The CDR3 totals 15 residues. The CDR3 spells CASSLGQGASETQYF. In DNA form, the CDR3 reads TGCGCCAGCAGCTTAGGACAGGGGGCTAGCGAGACCCAGTACTTC.

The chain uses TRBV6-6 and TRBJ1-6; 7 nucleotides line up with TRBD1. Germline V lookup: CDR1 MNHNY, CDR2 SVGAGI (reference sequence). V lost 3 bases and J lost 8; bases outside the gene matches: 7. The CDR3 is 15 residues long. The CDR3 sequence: CASSYQQGRDSPLHF. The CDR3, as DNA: TGTGCCAGCAGTTATCAACAGGGGAGGGATTCACCCCTCCACTTT.

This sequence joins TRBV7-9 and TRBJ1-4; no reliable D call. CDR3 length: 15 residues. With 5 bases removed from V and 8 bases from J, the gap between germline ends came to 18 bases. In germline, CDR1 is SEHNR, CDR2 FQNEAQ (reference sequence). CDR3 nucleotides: TGTGCCAGCAGCCTGGGTGGTAAGGGCGAAGAAAAACTGTTTTTT. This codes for CASSLGGKGEEKLFF.

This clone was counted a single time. The CDR3 sequence is CASSLEGATNYGYTF. DNA for the CDR3: TGTGCCAGCAGCTTAGAGGGTGCTACTAACTATGGCTACACCTTC. The chain is built from TRBV7-8 and TRBJ1-2; no clear D. Trimming removed 1 base from V and 0 bases from J, with 9 bases in between. Per germline, CDR1 SGHVS and CDR2 FQNEAQ. The CDR3 runs 15 residues.

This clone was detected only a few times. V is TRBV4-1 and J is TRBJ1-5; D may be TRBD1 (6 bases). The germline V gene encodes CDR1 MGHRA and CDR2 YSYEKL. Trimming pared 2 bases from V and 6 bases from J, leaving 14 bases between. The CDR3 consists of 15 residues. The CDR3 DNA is TGCGCCAGCAGCCAATCAATACAGGGTACTCAGCCCCAGCATTTT. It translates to CASSQSIQGTQPQHF.

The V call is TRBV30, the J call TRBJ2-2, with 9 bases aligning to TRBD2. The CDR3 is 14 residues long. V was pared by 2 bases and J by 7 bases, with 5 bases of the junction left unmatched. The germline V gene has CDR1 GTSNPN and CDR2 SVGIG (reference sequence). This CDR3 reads CAWSIVAGVGELFF. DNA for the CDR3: TGTGCCTGGAGTATTGTAGCGGGAGTCGGGGAGCTGTTTTTT.